This TCR beta chain was identified during a study of blood T cell repertoires in COVID-19. Germline loops: CDR1 LGHDT, CDR2 YNNKEL (reference sequence). V lost 3 bases, J lost 4 bases, and 15 bases lay in between. CDR3 size: 15 residues. Donors of Cohort 3 who recovered were those that had two negative PCRs, clearance, or symptom resolution. As originally analysed: Reference gene primer amplification in the assay estimated nucleated cell counts. The data were produced by immunoSEQ multiplex PCR, yet TCRdb's version contains in-frame clones alone and is incomplete. The V and J calls and clone size were taken over from that table, and D and trimming were inferred from the DNA. The table includes hundreds of thousands of clones, around 89% detected once.

The clonotype was recovered from a man between 18 and 29 years old who had recovered from COVID-19. The sequencing sample was made of PBMCs or T cells enriched from blood (not recorded which). This sequence joins TRBV3-1 (or the pseudogene TRBV3-2) and TRBJ1-1; a weak D match, TRBD1 (5 bases). CDR3 sequence reads: CASSQVFGQGTEAFF. CDR3 DNA sequence: TGTGCCAGCAGCCAGGTTTTCGGGCAGGGCACTGAAGCTTTCTTT.